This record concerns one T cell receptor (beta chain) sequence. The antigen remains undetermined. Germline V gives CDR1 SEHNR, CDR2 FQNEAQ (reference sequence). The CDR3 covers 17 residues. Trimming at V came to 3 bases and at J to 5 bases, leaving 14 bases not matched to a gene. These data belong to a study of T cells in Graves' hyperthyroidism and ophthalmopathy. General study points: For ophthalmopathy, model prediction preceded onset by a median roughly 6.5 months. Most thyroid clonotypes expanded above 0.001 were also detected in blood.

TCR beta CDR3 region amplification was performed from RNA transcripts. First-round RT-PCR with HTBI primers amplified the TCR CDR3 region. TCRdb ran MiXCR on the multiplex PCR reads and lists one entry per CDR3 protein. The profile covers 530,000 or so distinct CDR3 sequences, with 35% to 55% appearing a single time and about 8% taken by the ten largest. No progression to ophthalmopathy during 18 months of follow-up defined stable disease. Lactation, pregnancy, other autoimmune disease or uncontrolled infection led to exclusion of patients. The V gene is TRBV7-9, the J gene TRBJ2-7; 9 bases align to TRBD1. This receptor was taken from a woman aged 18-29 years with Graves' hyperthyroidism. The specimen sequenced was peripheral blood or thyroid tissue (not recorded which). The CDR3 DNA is TGTGCCAGCAGCTTGTCCCGGGACAGGGCTGGGGCCAACGAGCAGTACTTC. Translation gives CASSLSRDRAGANEQYF. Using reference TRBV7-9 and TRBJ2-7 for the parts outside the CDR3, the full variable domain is DTGVSQNPRHKITKRGQNVTFRCDPISEHNRLYWYRQTLGQGPEFLTYFQNEAQLEKSRLLSDRFSAERPKGSFSTLEIQRTEQGDSAMYLCASSLSRDRAGANEQYFGPGTRLTVT.